The 21 T cell receptor beta chains presented below share a single source sample, sequenced in a study of OX40 agonist ivuxolimab in advanced cancers. Preparation of the library involved the immunoSEQ multiplex PCR assay. The immuneACCESS repertoire file appears here via TCRdb, limited to in-frame rearrangements. These files lack a portion of the clones; in checked studies, under half of the deficit traces to unresolved V genes, and the cause of the others is not known. A total of about 48,000 clones appear in this sample, over 75% of them only once. The biggest ten clones account for under 13% of the sample. The source was CD4+ or CD8+ T cells sorted from blood, collected in a trial of the OX40 agonist ivuxolimab. The source of these receptors is an adult with an advanced solid tumor such as melanoma, head and neck, liver or kidney cancer.

The chain couples TRBV27 to TRBJ1-5; 10 nucleotides agree with TRBD1. J lost 4 bases, V lost 2 bases, and 5 bases had no gene match. Germline CDR1 MNHEY, CDR2 SMNVEV (reference sequence). CDR3 size: 16 residues. CDR3 bases: TGTGCCAGCAGTTTACTCGGGACAGGGGTTAATCAGCCCCAGCATTTT. Amino acid sequence: CASSLLGTGVNQPQHF.

This chain links TRBV30 with TRBJ1-5; 8 bases line up with TRBD1. The CDR3 covers 15 residues. The V gene end was trimmed by 3 bases and the J gene end by 2 bases; junction bases not matched to a gene: 6. Per the germline V gene, CDR1 is GTSNPN and CDR2 is SVGIG (reference sequence). CDR3 coding DNA: TGTGCCTGGAGCCTAGGACAGGGCGGCAATCAGCCCCAGCATTTT. Residues: CAWSLGQGGNQPQHF.

The chain is built from TRBV19 and TRBJ2-2; TRBD2 aligns across 8 bases. The CDR3 sequence is 14 residues long. Trimming cost V 2 bases and J 6 bases; bases outside gene matches: 2. The germline CDR1 and CDR2 sequences are LNHDA and SQIVND (reference sequence). CDR3 nucleotides: TGTGCCAGTAGTATATCCGGGGGGGCCGGGGAGCTGTTTTTT. Translation: CASSISGGAGELFF.

J is TRBJ2-7 and V is TRBV5-1, with D perhaps being TRBD1 or TRBD2 (6 bases each). Trimming pared 7 bases from V and 2 bases from J, leaving 19 bases between. The CDR3 runs to 15 residues. Per the germline V gene, CDR1 is SGHRS and CDR2 is YFSETQ. The CDR3 reads CASGPGATAAYEQYF. In DNA form, the CDR3 reads TGCGCCAGCGGTCCGGGGGCAACTGCTGCCTACGAGCAGTACTTC.

The rearrangement uses TRBV28 and TRBJ2-2, with 7 bases that match TRBD1. The germline V gene encodes CDR1 MDHEN and CDR2 SYDVKM. The CDR3 has 17 residues. J lost 2 bases, V lost 2 bases, and 8 bases had no gene match. DNA for the CDR3: TGTGCCAGCAGTTTAATCGGGACAGATATCAACACCGGGGAGCTGTTTTTT. Residues: CASSLIGTDINTGELFF.

The rearrangement uses TRBV7-9 and TRBJ2-3, with D perhaps matching TRBD2 (7 bases). This CDR3 is 18 amino acids long. Germline V lookup: CDR1 SEHNR, CDR2 FQNEAQ (reference sequence). Trimming removed 6 bases at V and 4 bases at J, with 26 bases between. CDR3 DNA: TGTGCCAGCAGTAGGGGGAGGGCCGTTCTCCTTTCCCCAGATACGCAGTATTTT. Translated, it gives CASSRGRAVLLSPDTQYF.

The chain has TRBV10-2 and TRBJ1-4, with 8 positions matching TRBD1. The CDR3 contains 15 residues. V trimming: 2 bases; J trimming: 6 bases; junction bases outside the gene matches: 5. Per the germline V gene, CDR1 is WSHSY and CDR2 is SAAADI. Here the CDR3 reads CASSEPGGADEKLFF. DNA of the CDR3: TGCGCCAGCAGTGAGCCAGGGGGCGCGGATGAAAAACTGTTTTTT.

The V and J genes are TRBV19 and TRBJ1-1, with TRBD1 matching 10 bases. Germline CDR1 reads LNHDA; CDR2 reads SQIVND (reference sequence). V was pared by 5 bases and J by 7 bases, with 10 bases of the junction left unmatched. The CDR3 is made up of 15 amino acids. CDR3 in amino acids: CASSPQGTGDFEAFF. CDR3 sequence (DNA): TGTGCCAGTAGTCCGCAGGGGACAGGGGACTTTGAAGCTTTCTTT.

V gene TRBV28 combines with J gene TRBJ1-4, with TRBD1 as a possible D gene (5 bases). Germline CDR1 MDHEN, CDR2 SYDVKM. Trimming removed 5 bases from V and 3 bases from J, with 13 bases in between. This CDR3 comprises 15 residues. This CDR3 reads CASSEPQGANEKLFF. Written as DNA, the CDR3 is TGTGCCAGCAGTGAACCGCAGGGAGCTAATGAAAAACTGTTTTTT.

This chain uses TRBV6-6 with TRBJ1-5; 7 positions match TRBD1. The length of the CDR3 is 14 residues. In germline, CDR1 is MNHNY, CDR2 SVGAGI (reference sequence). J gave up 1 base and V 8 bases, and 5 bases lay outside the gene matches. The CDR3 loop is CASLRGLSNQPQHF. The CDR3 coding sequence is TGTGCCAGCTTAAGGGGGCTAAGCAATCAGCCCCAGCATTTT.

V usage is TRBV7-3 and J usage is TRBJ1-2; D unclear. The CDR3 is 13 residues long. From germline, CDR1 is SGHTA and CDR2 FQGTGA. Trimming took off 2 bases at V and 2 bases at J, with 6 bases between the two ends. The CDR3 reads CASSLEENYGYTF. As DNA, the CDR3 is TGTGCCAGCAGCTTAGAGGAGAACTATGGCTACACCTTC.

V gene TRBV7-3 combines with J gene TRBJ2-1; TRBD2 is a possible D gene (5 bases). V was clipped by 5 bases and J by 1 base, with 12 bases between them. Germline V lookup: CDR1 SGHTA, CDR2 FQGTGA. This CDR3 is built from 15 residues. In DNA, the CDR3 is TGTGCCAGCAGCGCCCGCGAGCGGTCCTACAATGAGCAGTTCTTC. It specifies CASSARERSYNEQFF.

In its sample, this clone was seen once. As DNA, the CDR3 is TGTGCCAGCAGTGGAACGGGACAGGGAGATACGCAGTATTTT. It translates to CASSGTGQGDTQYF. The rearrangement joins TRBV6-4 to TRBJ2-3; 9 nucleotides match TRBD1. The germline gives CDR1 MRHNA, CDR2 SNTAGT. V dropped 4 bases and J dropped 5; count of bases not matched to a gene: 4. The CDR3 totals 14 residues.

V and J are TRBV12-1 and TRBJ1-5; the table names TRBD1, a call not compared with the DNA. TRBV12-1 constitutes a pseudogene. The CDR3 contains 13 residues. The CDR3: CASSPGTDQPQHF. The CDR3 DNA reads as TGTGCCAGCAGCCCGGGGACAGATCAGCCCCAGCATTTT.

V is TRBV2 and J is TRBJ2-1; D gene ambiguous. The CDR3 is made up of 11 amino acids. Looked up from germline, CDR1 is SNHLY and CDR2 is FYNNEI. Trimming stripped 8 bases from V and 6 bases from J, with 8 bases between. The CDR3: CASELSNEQFF. The CDR3 DNA reads as TGTGCCAGCGAACTCTCCAATGAGCAGTTCTTC.

This clone has only a few counts. This rearrangement joins TRBV2 to TRBJ2-5; 13 nucleotides match TRBD2. This CDR3 spans 15 amino acids. CDR1 and CDR2 (germline): SNHLY, FYNNEI. V gave up 7 bases and J gave up 0 bases; unmatched junction bases: 2. The CDR3 loop reads CASKGTSGDQETQYF. CDR3 coding DNA: TGTGCCAGCAAAGGGACTAGCGGGGACCAAGAGACCCAGTACTTC.

V and J are TRBV12-5 and TRBJ1-4; TRBD1 might be the D (6 bases). This CDR3 has 17 residues. The V end lost 5 bases, the J end lost 5 bases, and 21 bases lay between the germline ends. The V gene's germline CDR1 is LGHNT and CDR2 FRNRAP. The CDR3, as DNA: TGTGCTAGTGGTCCTGGAGGGCCGCGAAGGGGGAATGAAAAACTGTTTTTT. As protein: CASGPGGPRRGNEKLFF. Variable domain in full (rest from reference TRBV12-5 and TRBJ1-4): DARVTQTPRHKVTEMGQEVTMRCQPILGHNTVFWYRQTMMQGLELLAYFRNRAPLDDSGMPKDRFSAEMPDATLATLKIQPSEPRDSAVYFCASGPGGPRRGNEKLFFGSGTQLSVL.

V and J are TRBV12-2 and TRBJ2-2; the D call of TRBD1 is as the table states it, not checked on the DNA. TRBV12-2 is a pseudogene. CDR3 length: 17 residues. As DNA, the CDR3 is TGTGCAAGTCGCTCCGTTGGTCCACAGGGTAACACCGGGGAGCTGTTTTTT. This encodes CASRSVGPQGNTGELFF.

The chain joins TRBV4-3 to TRBJ1-5; 7 nucleotides align to TRBD1. The CDR3 totals 17 residues. Unmatched junction bases numbered 12, after V lost 0 bases and J lost 7 bases. Germline V gives CDR1 LGHNA, CDR2 YSLEER. This CDR3 is CASSQDFTVTGLQPQHF. CDR3 coding DNA: TGCGCCAGCAGCCAAGATTTTACGGTGACAGGGTTACAGCCCCAGCATTTT.

The chain recombines TRBV9 with TRBJ2-6; either TRBD1 or TRBD2 may fit D (6 bases each). Trimming shortened V by 4 bases and J by 0 bases, and 23 bases separated the two germline ends. Germline V gene sequence: CDR1 SGDLS, CDR2 YYNGEE. This CDR3 has 20 residues. The chain's CDR3 is CASSPRRRGDTRSGANVLTF. The CDR3 DNA reads as TGTGCCAGCAGCCCTCGCAGGAGGGGGGACACTCGCTCTGGGGCCAACGTCCTGACTTTC. The entire variable domain, with the rest obtained from reference TRBV9 and TRBJ2-6, is as follows: DSGVTQTPKHLITATGQRVTLRCSPRSGDLSVYWYQQSLDQGLQFLIQYYNGEERAKGNILERFSAQQFPDLHSELNLSSLELGDSALYFCASSPRRRGDTRSGANVLTFGAGSRLTVL.

V gene TRBV11-2 combines with J gene TRBJ2-1; tentatively, D is TRBD1 (6 bases). This CDR3 contains 16 residues. CDR1 and CDR2 (germline): SGHAT, FQNNGV. The germline V and J ends were trimmed by 5 bases and 2 bases, with 16 bases remaining between them. The CDR3 here is CASSQRGSGAYNEQFF. The CDR3 bases are TGTGCCAGCAGCCAAAGGGGTTCAGGGGCCTACAATGAGCAGTTCTTC.